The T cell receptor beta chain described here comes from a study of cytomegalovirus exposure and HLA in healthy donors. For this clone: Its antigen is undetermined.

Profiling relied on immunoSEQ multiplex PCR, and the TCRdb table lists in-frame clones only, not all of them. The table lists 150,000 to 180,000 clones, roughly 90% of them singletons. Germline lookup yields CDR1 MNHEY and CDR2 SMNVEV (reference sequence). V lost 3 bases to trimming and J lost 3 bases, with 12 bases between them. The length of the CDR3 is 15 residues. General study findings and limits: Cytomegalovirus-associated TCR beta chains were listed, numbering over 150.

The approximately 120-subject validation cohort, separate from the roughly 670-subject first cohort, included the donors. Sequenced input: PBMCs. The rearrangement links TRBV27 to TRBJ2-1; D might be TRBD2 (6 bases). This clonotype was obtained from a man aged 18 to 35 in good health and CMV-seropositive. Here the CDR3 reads CASSFGRGSYNEQFF. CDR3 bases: TGTGCCAGCAGTTTCGGGCGGGGAAGCTACAATGAGCAGTTCTTC.